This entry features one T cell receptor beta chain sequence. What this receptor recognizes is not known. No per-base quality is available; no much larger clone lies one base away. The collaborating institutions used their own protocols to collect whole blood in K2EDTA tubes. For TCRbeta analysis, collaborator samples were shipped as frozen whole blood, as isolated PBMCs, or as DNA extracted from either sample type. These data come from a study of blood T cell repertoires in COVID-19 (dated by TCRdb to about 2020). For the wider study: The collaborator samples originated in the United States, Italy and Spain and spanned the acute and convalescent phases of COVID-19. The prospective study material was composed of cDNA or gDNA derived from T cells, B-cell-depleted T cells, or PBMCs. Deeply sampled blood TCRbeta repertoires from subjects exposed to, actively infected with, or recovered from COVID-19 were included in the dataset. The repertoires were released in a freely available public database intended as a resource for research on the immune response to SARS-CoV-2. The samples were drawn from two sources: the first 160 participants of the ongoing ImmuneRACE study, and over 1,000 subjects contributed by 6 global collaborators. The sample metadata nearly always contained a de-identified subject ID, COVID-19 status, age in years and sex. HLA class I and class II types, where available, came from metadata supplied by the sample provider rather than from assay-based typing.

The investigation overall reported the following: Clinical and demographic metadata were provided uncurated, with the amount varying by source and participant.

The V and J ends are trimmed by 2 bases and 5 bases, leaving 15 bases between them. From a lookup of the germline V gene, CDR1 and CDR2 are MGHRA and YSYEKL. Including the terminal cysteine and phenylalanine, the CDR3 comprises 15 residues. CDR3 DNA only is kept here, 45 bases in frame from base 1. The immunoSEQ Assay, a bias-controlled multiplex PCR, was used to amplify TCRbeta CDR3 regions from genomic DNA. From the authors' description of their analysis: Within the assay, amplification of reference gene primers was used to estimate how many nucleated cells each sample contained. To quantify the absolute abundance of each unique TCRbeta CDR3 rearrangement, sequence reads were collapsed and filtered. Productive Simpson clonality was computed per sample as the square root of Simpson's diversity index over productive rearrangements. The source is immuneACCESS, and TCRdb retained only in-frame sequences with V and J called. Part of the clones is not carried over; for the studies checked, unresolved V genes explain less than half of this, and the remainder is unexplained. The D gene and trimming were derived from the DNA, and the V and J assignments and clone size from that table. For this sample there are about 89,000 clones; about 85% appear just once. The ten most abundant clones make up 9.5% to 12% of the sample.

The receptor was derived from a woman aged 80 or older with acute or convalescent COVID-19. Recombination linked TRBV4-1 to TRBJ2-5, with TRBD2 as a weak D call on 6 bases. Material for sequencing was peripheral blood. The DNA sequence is TGCGCCAGCAGCCAACCGGGGGTTACTGGGGAGACCCAGTACTTC. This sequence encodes CASSQPGVTGETQYF.